This TCR beta chain was identified during a study of blood T cell repertoires in COVID-19. Looking at the study overall: Sources were T cells, B-cell-depleted T cells, or PBMCs; the material itself was cDNA or gDNA.

The V and J ends lost 5 bases and 5 bases respectively, with 12 bases between them. CDR1 MNHEY and CDR2 SVGAGI come from the germline V gene. The CDR3 contains 13 residues. This clone was detected only once. Profiled with immunoSEQ multiplex PCR; TCRdb holds only in-frame clones, not every one. Of roughly 50,000 clones in the sample, more than 80% were seen once. The chain links TRBV6-5 to TRBJ1-1; D unresolved. The clonotype originates from an older woman with acute or convalescent COVID-19. What was sequenced was peripheral blood. CDR3 in amino acids: CASSPPAGTEAFF. CDR3 DNA sequence: TGTGCCAGCAGTCCCCCAGCGGGAACTGAAGCTTTCTTT.